Listed here are 10 T cell receptor beta chains from one sample, sequenced in a study of T cells in Graves' hyperthyroidism and ophthalmopathy. Amplified TCR beta CDR3 regions derived from RNA transcripts. The study used the HTBI primer set for a first-round RT-PCR of the TCR CDR3. In TCRdb, the multiplex PCR reads were re-called with MiXCR into one record per CDR3 protein. The sample lists 300,000 to 400,000 distinct CDR3 sequences, more than 11% seen once, with about 11% in the top ten. The sample consisted of blood. These TCRs come from a woman in her sixties with Graves' hyperthyroidism.

This clonotype was seen ten or more times. The chain combines TRBV11-2 with TRBJ2-5; TRBD2 might be the D (6 bases). The germline CDR1 and CDR2 sequences are SGHAT and FQNNGV. The length of the CDR3 is 13 residues. V lost 4 bases to trimming and J lost 5 bases, with 11 bases between them. The CDR3 sequence is CASSSGVLETQYF. The CDR3 region has the DNA TGTGCCAGCAGCTCGGGGGTTTTGGAGACCCAGTACTTC.

The table lists this clonotype with many counts. The gene calls are TRBV10-1 and TRBJ2-7, with 9 bases identical to TRBD2. V was clipped by 1 base and J by 7 bases; unmatched bases: 8. Germline CDR1 WNHNN, CDR2 SYGVQD (reference sequence). CDR3 length equals 15 residues. The CDR3 reads CASSEFAGGPKEQYF. The CDR3 nucleotides read TGCGCCAGCAGTGAGTTTGCGGGAGGGCCAAAGGAGCAGTACTTC.

In this sample, this clonotype turned up a few times. J is TRBJ2-3 and V is TRBV7-8; D possibly corresponds to TRBD1 (6 bases). CDR3 length equals 14 residues. Germline V gene sequence: CDR1 SGHVS, CDR2 FQNEAQ. Trimming took off 5 bases at V and 3 bases at J, with 12 bases between the two ends. The chain's CDR3 is CASSPGVATDTQYF. CDR3 sequence (DNA): TGTGCCAGCAGCCCAGGGGTGGCGACAGATACGCAGTATTTT.

This clonotype was picked up many times. V usage is TRBV4-1 and J usage is TRBJ1-2, with D tentatively TRBD1 (5 bases). Germline CDR1 reads MGHRA; CDR2 reads YSYEKL. CDR3 length: 13 residues. V was pared by 0 bases and J by 8 bases, with 10 bases between. In DNA, the CDR3 is TGCGCCAGCAGCCAAGAGGGGCGAGGGGGCTACACCTTC. It specifies CASSQEGRGGYTF.

The chain has TRBV29-1 and TRBJ2-7; no firm D call. The V end was cut by 2 bases, the J end by 2 bases, with 4 bases between. This CDR3 spans 11 amino acids. In germline, CDR1 is SQVTM, CDR2 ANQGSEA. This CDR3 is CSVEQTYEQYF. As DNA, the CDR3 is TGCAGCGTTGAACAGACCTACGAGCAGTACTTC.

The rearrangement uses TRBV6-1 and TRBJ1-2; TRBD1 aligns across 10 bases. Looked up from germline, CDR1 is MNHNS and CDR2 is SASEGT. This CDR3 spans 16 amino acids. V was pared by 6 bases and J by 4 bases, with 11 bases of the junction left unmatched. This CDR3 reads CASSPTAGQGGYGYTF. CDR3 nucleotides: TGTGCCAGCAGCCCTACCGCTGGACAGGGGGGCTATGGCTACACCTTC.

The CDR3 DNA reads as TGTGCCAGCAGCTCGCTCTTCATGGATACGCAGTATTTT. This translates into CASSSLFMDTQYF. This chain connects TRBV5-4 to TRBJ2-3; D unclear. The CDR3 runs 13 residues. Deletions cut 3 bases from V and 6 bases from J, with 11 bases between. Germline loops: CDR1 SGHNT, CDR2 YYREEE (reference sequence).

In this sample, this clonotype turned up many times. The chain links TRBV12-3 or TRBV12-4 to TRBJ2-1; 7 positions match TRBD2. This CDR3 contains 14 residues. V shed 3 bases, J shed 15 bases, and the junction held 14 bases outside the gene matches. CDR3 DNA sequence: TGTGCCAGCAGTTTTGCTGGTCGGACTAGTAAGCTGTTCTTC. Its translation is CASSFAGRTSKLFF.

This clonotype was detected only a few times. The V gene is TRBV20-1, the J gene TRBJ2-3, with D possibly being TRBD2 (5 bases). V was pared by 0 bases and J by 2 bases, with 21 bases between. The CDR3 runs 18 residues. Germline-derived CDR1 and CDR2 are DFQATT and SNEGSKA (reference sequence). In nucleotides, the CDR3 is TGCAGTGCTAGAGATCGCTCGGGGTCCAGCGGATTCACAGATACGCAGTATTTT. The encoded protein is CSARDRSGSSGFTDTQYF.

The CDR3 DNA follows: TGTGCCAGCAGCTTAGGCCCTAGGGGGAGCTTGAACTACGAGCAGTACTTC. Translating gives CASSLGPRGSLNYEQYF. This sequence joins TRBV7-9 and TRBJ2-7, with D perhaps matching TRBD1 (6 bases). The germline V gene encodes CDR1 SEHNR and CDR2 FQNEAQ (reference sequence). CDR3 size: 17 residues. V dropped 1 base and J dropped 3 bases, with 19 bases sitting between them.